A single sample gave rise to the 26 T cell receptor beta chains below, sequenced in a study of siplizumab effects on memory and regulatory T cells. The assay was immunoSEQ multiplex PCR, and TCRdb's table has in-frame clones only and misses some. The sample lists about 82,000 clones, roughly 90% occurring once. Sequencing used Tregs sorted from blood. These receptors came from a human donor in good health.

The gene calls are TRBV4-1 and TRBJ2-1; D is undetermined. The V and J ends lost 3 bases and 10 bases respectively, with 16 bases between them. CDR1 is MGHRA and CDR2 is YSYEKL in the germline V gene. The CDR3 totals 14 residues. In DNA, the CDR3 is TGCGCCAGCAGCCATTCCGACCCCGGTCGGGAGCAGTTCTTC. It encodes CASSHSDPGREQFF.

J is TRBJ2-3 and V is TRBV7-9; 8 bases agree with TRBD2. Trimming cost V 3 bases and J 6 bases; bases outside gene matches: 11. The germline V gene has CDR1 SEHNR and CDR2 FQNEAQ (reference sequence). The CDR3 has 16 residues. CDR3 in amino acids: CASSLGSGEVLDTQYF. The CDR3 coding sequence is TGTGCCAGCAGCTTGGGTAGCGGGGAGGTATTGGATACGCAGTATTTT.

This clone was recorded only once. Mismatch with germline at one junction end may stem from a read error. The gene calls are TRBV30 and TRBJ1-3; D unclear. Germline CDR1 GTSNPN, CDR2 SVGIG (reference sequence). There are 12 residues in the CDR3. The CDR3 DNA reads TGTGCCCGGAGTGTAGCTGGAAACACCATATATTTT. As protein: CARSVAGNTIYF. The whole variable domain, filled in from reference TRBV30 and TRBJ1-3, reads SQTIHQWPATLVQPVGSPLSLECTVEGTSNPNLYWYRQAAGRGLQLLFYSVGIGQISSEVPQNLSASRPQDRQFILSSKKLLLSDSGFYLCARSVAGNTIYFGEGSWLTVV.

The genes are TRBV7-7 and TRBJ2-1, with D uncertain. The CDR3 is 13 amino acids. V was trimmed by 5 bases and J by 4 bases, leaving 9 bases between them. Looked up from germline, CDR1 is SSHAT and CDR2 is FNYEAQ (reference sequence). The CDR3 is CASSVLEYNEQFF. DNA for the CDR3: TGTGCCAGCAGCGTCCTAGAATACAATGAGCAGTTCTTC.

The chain employs TRBV2 and TRBJ2-5; possibly TRBD1 for D (6 bases). Germline V CDR1 and CDR2: SNHLY, FYNNEI. V gave up 7 bases and J gave up 4 bases, with 16 bases separating them. The CDR3 length is 14 residues. This CDR3 is CASTAQGLGETQYF. The CDR3 DNA sequence: TGTGCCAGCACGGCGCAGGGGCTGGGAGAGACCCAGTACTTC.

The rearrangement uses TRBV7-2 and TRBJ2-2; 9 nucleotides line up with TRBD2. J lost 4 bases, V lost 5 bases, and 5 bases had no gene match. The CDR3 has 15 amino acids. The germline V gene has CDR1 SGHTA and CDR2 FQGNSA. The CDR3 is CASSPPAGGTGELFF. CDR3 bases: TGTGCCAGCAGCCCCCCAGCGGGGGGCACCGGGGAGCTGTTTTTT.

The J gene is TRBJ1-2, the V gene TRBV7-2; no clear D. Germline CDR1 and CDR2: SGHTA and FQGNSA. This CDR3 is built from 13 residues. V was clipped by 3 bases and J by 1 base, with 6 bases between them. The CDR3 sequence: CASSFPVNYGYTF. CDR3 DNA: TGTGCCAGCAGCTTCCCCGTTAACTATGGCTACACCTTC.

The CDR3 coding sequence is TGTGCCAGCAGCTATTCCGGGACGGAGGCGAGCGAGCAGTACTTC. It translates to CASSYSGTEASEQYF. The V call is TRBV7-2, the J call TRBJ2-7, with D perhaps given as TRBD1 or TRBD2 (5 bases each). This CDR3 is built from 15 residues. V gave up 4 bases and J gave up 6 bases, with 19 bases separating them. Germline CDR1 is SGHTA and CDR2 is FQGNSA.

The gene calls are TRBV6-1 and TRBJ1-2; no reliable D call. Between the trimmed V and J ends, which lost 3 bases and 2 bases, there was a span of 13 bases. The germline V gene has CDR1 MNHNS and CDR2 SASEGT. CDR3 size: 15 residues. CDR3 in DNA: TGTGCCAGCAGTGATCCCCCCAGGTCCAACTATGGCTACACCTTC. Protein sequence: CASSDPPRSNYGYTF.

The V gene is TRBV5-1, the J gene TRBJ2-7; D tentatively fits TRBD1 or TRBD2 (5 bases each). Germline loops: CDR1 SGHRS, CDR2 YFSETQ. Between the trimmed V and J ends, which lost 7 bases and 12 bases, there was a span of 20 bases. CDR3 length equals 12 residues. The CDR3 reads CASRGGDHSLYF. In DNA, the CDR3 is TGCGCCAGCCGCGGTGGGGACCACTCGTTGTACTTC.

The chain's CDR3 is CASSLLGEKLFF. The CDR3, as DNA: TGTGCCAGCAGCTTGCTTGGGGAAAAACTGTTTTTT. V is TRBV5-4 and J is TRBJ1-4, with D uncertain. Trimming removed 1 base from V and 8 bases from J, with 6 bases in between. The CDR3 spans 12 residues. Germline V gene sequence: CDR1 SGHNT, CDR2 YYREEE (reference sequence).

The genes are TRBV27 and TRBJ2-3; TRBD1 agrees at 7 bases. The J segment lost 0 bases and the V segment lost 7 bases, leaving 13 bases of the junction unmatched. Germline V gene sequence: CDR1 MNHEY, CDR2 SMNVEV (reference sequence). There are 17 residues in the CDR3. In nucleotides, the CDR3 is TGTGCCAGCAAACCAAGATCGGGACAGACTAGCACAGATACGCAGTATTTT. This gives the protein CASKPRSGQTSTDTQYF.

The chain combines TRBV21-1 with TRBJ2-7; TRBD1, the D gene given by the table, was not confirmed from the DNA. TRBV21-1 is noted as a pseudogene. This CDR3 is built from 16 residues. CDR3 sequence reads: CASSKDGDRSSYEQYF. CDR3 sequence (DNA): TGTGCCAGCAGCAAAGATGGCGACAGGAGCTCCTACGAGCAGTACTTC.

This clone turned up a few times. V usage is TRBV7-2 and J usage is TRBJ2-5, with D perhaps TRBD2 (5 bases). CDR1 SGHTA and CDR2 FQGNSA come from the germline V gene. V lost 8 bases to trimming and J lost 2 bases, with 12 bases between them. CDR3 length equals 13 residues. Here the CDR3 DNA reads TGTGCCAGCTCCCAGCGGATTCAAGAGACCCAGTACTTC. This codes for CASSQRIQETQYF.

The V and J genes are TRBV9 and TRBJ2-5; no clear D gene. V was trimmed by 0 bases and J by 1 base, leaving 13 bases between them. In germline, CDR1 is SGDLS, CDR2 YYNGEE. The CDR3 sequence is 16 residues long. The CDR3 is CASSVGDDRIQETQYF. CDR3 in DNA: TGTGCCAGCAGCGTAGGGGATGACCGGATCCAAGAGACCCAGTACTTC.

About this clone: The conserved closing phenylalanine or tryptophan is absent in this CDR3, likely reflecting a read error. The rearrangement uses TRBV15 and TRBJ1-2; the D is unclear. Germline CDR1 LNHNV, CDR2 YYDKDF (reference sequence). CDR3 length: 15 residues. Trimming pared 0 bases from V and 7 bases from J, leaving 15 bases between. CDR3 in amino acids: CATSRDTDGVLGYTS. The CDR3, as DNA: TGTGCCACCAGCAGAGATACAGATGGGGTACTTGGCTACACCTCC.

Concerning this clone itself: The same CDR3 can be traced to other DNA sequences in this sample. The rearrangement uses TRBV6-5 and TRBJ2-6, with unresolved D. The CDR3 is 14 residues long. Germline assignment: CDR1 MNHEY and CDR2 SVGAGI. V shed 0 bases and J shed 4 bases, with 4 bases lying between them. The CDR3: CASSYSSGANVLTF. For the CDR3, the DNA is TGTGCCAGCAGTTACTCTTCGGGGGCCAACGTCCTGACTTTC.

The chain recombines TRBV6-5 with TRBJ1-1, with D tentatively TRBD1 (6 bases). Deletions cut 7 bases from V and 9 bases from J, with 21 bases between. The CDR3 is made up of 14 amino acids. The germline V gene has CDR1 MNHEY and CDR2 SVGAGI. DNA for the CDR3: TGTGCCAGCAACCCGGACAGACTATTAGGAAAAGCTTTCTTT. Its protein product is CASNPDRLLGKAFF.

The rearrangement joins TRBV7-9 to TRBJ2-7; tentative D call: TRBD2 (6 bases). V lost 8 bases and J lost 7, with 15 bases in between. Germline CDR1 SEHNR, CDR2 FQNEAQ (reference sequence). This CDR3 comprises 12 residues. CDR3 loop: CASDGQAGEQYF. In DNA form, the CDR3 reads TGTGCCAGCGACGGGCAGGCGGGGGAGCAGTACTTC.

The rearrangement joins TRBV2 to TRBJ1-1, with TRBD1 matching 7 bases. The V gene end was trimmed by 10 bases and the J gene end by 1 base; junction bases not matched to a gene: 3. CDR1 and CDR2 (germline): SNHLY, FYNNEI. The CDR3 covers 12 residues. The CDR3 DNA reads TGTGCCACCACAGGGGAGAACACTGAAGCTTTCTTT. Translated: CATTGENTEAFF.

This clone was seen just once. The genes are TRBV7-8 and TRBJ2-1, with 9 bases that match TRBD1. The CDR3 is 15 residues long. With V trimmed by 4 bases and J by 7 bases, 8 bases remained unmatched. The germline CDR1 and CDR2 sequences are SGHVS and FQNEAQ. The CDR3 nucleotides are TGTGCCAGCAGCTATCCGGGACAGGGAGGAAATGAGCAGTTCTTC. It is translated as CASSYPGQGGNEQFF.

This sequence joins TRBV10-3 and TRBJ2-3; D is ambiguous. The germline CDR1 and CDR2 sequences are ENHRY and SYGVKD. V lost 11 bases, J lost 2 bases, and 23 bases lay in between. The CDR3 is 16 residues long. The CDR3: CASRTLLGSNTDTQYF. The CDR3 DNA sequence: TGTGCCTCAAGAACCCTCCTAGGTTCGAACACAGATACGCAGTATTTT.

CDR3 sequence reads: CDKPRGIGLNQPQHF. The CDR3 region has the DNA TGCGACAAACCCCGAGGGATAGGCCTCAATCAGCCCCAGCATTTT. The J gene is TRBJ1-5, the V gene TRBV5-1, with unresolved D. This CDR3 contains 15 residues. CDR1 and CDR2 from the germline V gene are SGHRS and YFSETQ.

J is TRBJ1-6 and V is TRBV18; D ambiguous. The CDR3 has 14 residues. V was cut by 4 bases and J by 5 bases, with 9 bases left in between. From germline, CDR1 is KGHSH and CDR2 LQKENI. The CDR3 sequence is CASSRTGDNSPLHF. The CDR3 bases are TGTGCCAGCTCACGGACGGGAGATAATTCACCCCTCCACTTT.

The chain uses TRBV5-1 and TRBJ2-5; D uncertain. With 0 bases removed from V and 1 base from J, the gap between germline ends came to 7 bases. Per germline, CDR1 SGHRS and CDR2 YFSETQ. The CDR3 is made up of 14 amino acids. CDR3 residues: CASSLGGSQETQYF. The CDR3 nucleotides read TGCGCCAGCAGCTTGGGTGGGTCCCAAGAGACCCAGTACTTC. Supplemented by reference TRBV5-1 and TRBJ2-5, the full variable domain reads KAGVTQTPRYLIKTRGQQVTLSCSPISGHRSVSWYQQTPGQGLQFLFEYFSETQRNKGNFPGRFSGRQFSNSRSEMNVSTLELGDSALYLCASSLGGSQETQYFGPGTRLLVL.

V is TRBV7-8 and J is TRBJ2-2; 7 bases align to TRBD2. The CDR3 sequence is 17 residues long. After removal of 1 base from V and 0 bases from J, the junction contained 5 bases not matched to a gene. Per the germline V gene, CDR1 is SGHVS and CDR2 is FQNEAQ. In nucleotides, the CDR3 is TGTGCCAGCAGCTTAGTTGGCGGGGGTCCGAACACCGGGGAGCTGTTTTTT. This sequence encodes CASSLVGGGPNTGELFF. Filled out from reference TRBV7-8 and TRBJ2-2, the complete variable domain reads GAGVSQSPRYKVAKRGQDVALRCDPISGHVSLFWYQQALGQGPEFLTYFQNEAQLDKSGLPSDRFFAERPEGSVSTLKIQRTQQEDSAVYLCASSLVGGGPNTGELFFGEGSRLTVL.